This T cell receptor beta chain stems from a study of shared clonotypes between healthy human individuals. This clone has only one observation. Selected positively for CCR7 and CD45RO-negative, naive CD8 cells excluded terminally differentiated effector memory CD45RA+ cells. The germline V gene has CDR1 MGHRA and CDR2 YSYEKL. V lost 4 bases and J lost 7, with 10 bases in between. CDR3 length: 13 residues. Method: immunoSEQ multiplex PCR; TCRdb's copy keeps in-frame clones and lacks some. The sample yields about 2 million clones, about 95% seen once. The chain carries TRBV4-1 and TRBJ1-4; D remains ambiguous. This clonotype was obtained from a man between 18 and 35 years old in good health. The sample comprised naive CD8+ T cells sorted from blood. CDR3 residues: CASSRVGGEKLFF. The CDR3 bases are TGCGCCAGCAGCCGGGTTGGCGGTGAAAAACTGTTTTTT.